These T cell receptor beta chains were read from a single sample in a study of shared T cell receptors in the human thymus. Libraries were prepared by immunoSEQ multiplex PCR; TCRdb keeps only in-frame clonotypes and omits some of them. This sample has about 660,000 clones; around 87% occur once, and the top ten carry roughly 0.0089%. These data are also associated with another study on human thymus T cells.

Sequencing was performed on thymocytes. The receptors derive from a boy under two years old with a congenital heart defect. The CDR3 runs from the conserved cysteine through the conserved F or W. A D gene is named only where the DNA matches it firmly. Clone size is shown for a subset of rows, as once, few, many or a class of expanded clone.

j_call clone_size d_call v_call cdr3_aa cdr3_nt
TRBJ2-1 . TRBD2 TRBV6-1 CASSEPKTQGLAGLTSYNEQFF TGTGCCAGCAGTGAACCTAAAACACAGGGGCTAGCGGGATTAACATCCTACAATGAGCAGTTCTTC
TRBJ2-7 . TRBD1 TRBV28 CASSFPPGTGAPYEQYF TGTGCCAGCAGTTTCCCTCCCGGGACAGGGGCCCCCTACGAGCAGTACTTC
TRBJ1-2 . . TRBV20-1 CSATGPGYTF TGCAGTGCTACAGGTCCGGGCTACACCTTC
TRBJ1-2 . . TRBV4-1 CASSQDKIRVNYGYTF TGCGCCAGCAGCCAAGATAAGATCAGGGTCAACTATGGCTACACCTTC
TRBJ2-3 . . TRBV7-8 CASSFERTDTQYF TGTGCCAGCAGCTTTGAGCGAACAGATACGCAGTATTTT
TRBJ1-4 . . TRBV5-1 CASSSNRQPTNEKLFF TGCGCCAGCAGCTCAAACAGGCAACCAACTAATGAAAAACTGTTTTTT
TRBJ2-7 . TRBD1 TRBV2 CASSEQDRDFLEQYF TGTGCCAGCAGTGAACAAGACAGGGATTTTCTCGAGCAGTACTTC
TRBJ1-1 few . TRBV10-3 CAISESGGVEEAFF TGTGCCATCAGTGAGTCGGGGGGAGTCGAAGAAGCTTTCTTT
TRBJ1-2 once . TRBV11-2 CASSRIKGDGYTF TGTGCCAGCAGCCGTATAAAGGGGGATGGCTACACCTTC
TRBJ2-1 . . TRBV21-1 CATFKGGRQNKRNSYNEQFF TGTGCCACCTTTAAGGGCGGTAGGCAGAATAAGCGGAACTCCTACAATGAGCAGTTCTTC
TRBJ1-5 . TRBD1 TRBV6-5 CASGTAPNQPQHF TGTGCCAGCGGGACAGCGCCCAATCAGCCCCAGCATTTT
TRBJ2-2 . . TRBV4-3 CASSQPNTGELFF TGCGCCAGCAGCCAACCTAACACCGGGGAGCTGTTTTTT
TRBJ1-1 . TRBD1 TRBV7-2 CASSPRGLGMMVPEAFF TGTGCCAGCAGCCCGAGGGGGCTTGGAATGATGGTGCCTGAAGCTTTCTTT
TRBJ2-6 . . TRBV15 CATSSNRASGSGANVLTF TGTGCCACCAGCAGTAACAGAGCCAGCGGCTCTGGGGCCAACGTCCTGACTTTC
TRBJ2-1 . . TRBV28 CASQFLAAEDNEQFF TGTGCCAGCCAGTTCTTAGCGGCGGAAGACAATGAGCAGTTCTTC
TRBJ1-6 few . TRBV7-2 CASSLNVQMSPLHF TGTGCCAGCAGCTTAAACGTTCAGATGTCTCCCCTCCACTTT
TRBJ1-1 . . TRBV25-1 CASSDTRQATNTEAFF TGTGCCAGCAGTGACACACGACAGGCGACGAACACTGAAGCTTTCTTT
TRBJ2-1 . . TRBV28 CASTSRREQFF TGTGCCAGCACTTCTAGGAGGGAGCAGTTCTTC
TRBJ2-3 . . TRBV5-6 CASSLDSGELGSTDTQYF TGTGCCAGCAGCTTGGATTCAGGGGAACTAGGGAGCACAGATACGCAGTATTTT
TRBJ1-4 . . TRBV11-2 CASSLAVTEGGEKLFF TGTGCCAGCAGCTTAGCGGTGACAGAAGGTGGTGAAAAACTGTTTTTT
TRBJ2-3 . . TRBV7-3 CASSLNKRDTQYF TGTGCCAGCAGCTTAAATAAGAGAGATACGCAGTATTTT
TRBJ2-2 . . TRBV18 CASSPNGGRWTGELFF TGTGCCAGCTCACCGAACGGGGGGCGGTGGACCGGGGAGCTGTTTTTT
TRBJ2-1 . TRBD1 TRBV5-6 CASSSEVGQGGNEQFF TGTGCCAGCAGCTCGGAAGTGGGACAGGGGGGTAATGAGCAGTTCTTC
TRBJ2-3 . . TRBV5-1 CASSSRGGTDTQYF TGCGCCAGCAGCTCCCGTGGGGGGACAGATACGCAGTATTTT
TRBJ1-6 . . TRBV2 CASSSQGSDSSPLHF TGTGCCAGCAGTAGTCAGGGGTCCGATAGTTCACCCCTCCACTTT
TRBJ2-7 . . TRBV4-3 CASSRTRSDRGSYEQYF TGCGCCAGCAGCCGGACGCGATCGGACAGAGGGTCCTACGAGCAGTACTTC
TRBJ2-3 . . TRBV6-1 CASSVNTDTQYF TGTGCCAGCAGCGTAAACACAGATACGCAGTATTTT
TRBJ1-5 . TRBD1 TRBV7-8 CASSFLDRVPGNQPQHF TGTGCCAGCAGCTTCCTGGACAGGGTTCCGGGCAATCAGCCCCAGCATTTT
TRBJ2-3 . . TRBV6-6 CASKGRGYTDTQYF TGTGCCAGCAAGGGGCGGGGCTACACAGATACGCAGTATTTT
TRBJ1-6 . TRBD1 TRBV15 CATFPGGDYNSPLHF TGTGCCACCTTCCCAGGGGGCGACTATAATTCACCCCTCCACTTT
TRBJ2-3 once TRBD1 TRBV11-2 CASSLQPPRDRGTDTQYF TGTGCCAGCAGCTTACAACCCCCGCGGGACAGGGGCACAGATACGCAGTATTTT